The 25 T cell receptor beta chains reported below all come from one sample, sequenced in a study of blood T cell repertoires in COVID-19. Produced via immunoSEQ multiplex PCR; TCRdb's table is partial and in-frame only. The data show some 80,000 clones, 60% to 80% seen once. The sequenced material came from peripheral blood. Source of these receptors: a man aged 55 to 70 with COVID-19, enrolled during active disease.

The V call is TRBV7-8, the J call TRBJ2-5, with 10 positions matching TRBD1. Germline loops: CDR1 SGHVS, CDR2 FQNEAQ. J lost 5 bases, V lost 4 bases, and 13 bases had no gene match. The CDR3 is made up of 17 amino acids. Written as DNA, the CDR3 is TGTGCCAGCAGCTCAAGGGGGACAGGGGCCGGTCGGGAGACCCAGTACTTC. Encoded protein: CASSSRGTGAGRETQYF.

The chain couples TRBV11-2 to TRBJ1-2, with TRBD1 matching over 9 bases. With 4 bases clipped from V and 7 bases from J, the junction kept 7 bases outside the gene matches. Per germline, CDR1 SGHAT and CDR2 FQNNGV. The CDR3 spans 14 residues. CDR3 sequence reads: CASSSGTGSSGYTF. Written as DNA, the CDR3 is TGTGCCAGCAGCTCAGGGACAGGGTCATCTGGCTACACCTTC.

The chain links TRBV5-5 to TRBJ2-3; D is unresolved. The CDR3 runs to 14 residues. Trimming cost V 0 bases and J 4 bases, with 9 bases left between them. The germline V gene encodes CDR1 SGHKS and CDR2 YYEKEE (reference sequence). Here the CDR3 reads CASSLAAAADTQYF. The CDR3 nucleotides are TGTGCCAGCAGCTTGGCCGCCGCGGCAGATACGCAGTATTTT.

The rearrangement uses TRBV9 and TRBJ2-3; 10 bases match TRBD2. V lost 3 bases to trimming and J lost 6 bases; unmatched junction nucleotides: 4. CDR1 and CDR2 (germline): SGDLS, YYNGEE. The CDR3 loop spans 14 amino acids. In DNA form, the CDR3 reads TGTGCCAGCAGCGCGGGACTAGCGCGGGATACGCAGTATTTT. It yields the protein CASSAGLARDTQYF.

This clone was seen only once. CDR3 nucleotide sequence: TGTGCCAGCAGCAAAGGGCGGTTCCCGTTCTTC. Translation gives CASSKGRFPFF. V gene TRBV21-1 combines with J gene TRBJ2-1; TRBD2, the D gene given by the table, was not confirmed from the DNA. TRBV21-1 is a known pseudogene. CDR3 length: 11 amino acids.

This sequence joins TRBV7-9 and TRBJ1-1; possibly TRBD1 for D (5 bases). V dropped 4 bases and J dropped 11 bases, with 14 bases sitting between them. The CDR3 sequence is 12 residues long. Germline CDR1 is SEHNR and CDR2 is FQNEAQ (reference sequence). CDR3 region: CASSWGRAGAFF. CDR3 in DNA: TGTGCCAGCAGCTGGGGCAGAGCGGGGGCTTTCTTT.

J is TRBJ1-2 and V is TRBV4-2, with D perhaps matching TRBD1 (6 bases). The CDR3 has 14 residues. Trimming took off 0 bases at V and 8 bases at J, with 13 bases between the two ends. From germline, CDR1 is LGHNA and CDR2 YNFKEQ. The CDR3 protein is CASSQDPLGAGYTF. For the CDR3, the DNA is TGTGCCAGCAGCCAAGATCCTTTGGGGGCGGGCTACACCTTC.

This chain joins TRBV7-3 and TRBJ2-3; 9 nucleotides agree with TRBD2. Germline loops: CDR1 SGHTA, CDR2 FQGTGA. The CDR3 extends over 16 amino acids. V lost 5 bases, J lost 4 bases, and 10 bases stayed unmatched. The CDR3 is CASSTFAGGPADTQYF. In DNA form, the CDR3 reads TGTGCCAGCAGCACCTTTGCGGGAGGGCCGGCAGATACGCAGTATTTT.

CDR3 amino acids: CATSDLAGTQETQYF. The CDR3, as DNA: TGTGCCACCAGTGATCTCGCGGGGACGCAAGAGACCCAGTACTTC. This chain connects TRBV24-1 to TRBJ2-5; a possible D gene is TRBD2 (6 bases). The V end was cut by 3 bases, the J end by 2 bases, with 12 bases between. CDR3 length equals 15 residues. Germline-derived CDR1 and CDR2 are KGHDR and SFDVKD.

Of note for this clone: Relative to the germline gene, one junction end is altered; a read error may explain this. The chain has TRBV7-7 and TRBJ2-1, with 10 bases matching TRBD2. Germline values: CDR1 SSHAT, CDR2 FNYEAQ (reference sequence). This CDR3 region has 15 residues. CDR3 residues: CASSPSGRAYNEQFF. CDR3 in DNA: TGTGCTAGCAGCCCGAGCGGGAGGGCGTACAATGAGCAGTTCTTC.

This clone came up a few times. The chain uses TRBV5-1 and TRBJ2-3; 11 bases map to TRBD2. V was pared by 6 bases and J by 5 bases, with 5 bases of the junction left unmatched. From germline, CDR1 is SGHRS and CDR2 YFSETQ. This CDR3 spans 14 amino acids. CDR3 region: CASKTSGGGDTQYF. In DNA form, the CDR3 reads TGCGCCAGCAAAACTAGCGGGGGTGGAGATACGCAGTATTTT.

The chain carries TRBV6-2 or TRBV6-3 and TRBJ2-5; TRBD2 matches at 14 bases. This CDR3 spans 19 amino acids. Trimming cost V 5 bases and J 4 bases; bases outside gene matches: 15. Germline lookup yields CDR1 MNHEY and CDR2 SVGEGT. CDR3 amino acids: CASSHNPGTSGRRGETQYF. The CDR3 DNA is TGTGCCAGCAGTCATAACCCCGGGACTAGCGGGAGAAGGGGAGAGACCCAGTACTTC.

V usage is TRBV19 and J usage is TRBJ2-1; tentative D call: TRBD1 (6 bases). V was cut by 3 bases and J by 0 bases, with 9 bases left in between. CDR1 LNHDA and CDR2 SQIVND come from the germline V gene (reference sequence). This CDR3 is built from 15 residues. The CDR3 sequence: CASSMDRSSYNEQFF. DNA for the CDR3: TGTGCCAGTAGTATGGACAGAAGCTCCTACAATGAGCAGTTCTTC.

The chain links TRBV2 to TRBJ1-4; D ambiguous. Trimming took off 3 bases at V and 10 bases at J, with 12 bases between the two ends. CDR3 length: 13 residues. Germline V gives CDR1 SNHLY, CDR2 FYNNEI. The CDR3 DNA reads TGTGCCAGCAGTGACGGCCTAGGTGGAAAACTGTTTTTT. As protein: CASSDGLGGKLFF.

V is TRBV5-4 and J is TRBJ2-7, with TRBD1 matching over 9 bases. The CDR3 totals 15 residues. V gave up 6 bases and J gave up 6 bases; unmatched junction bases: 13. Germline CDR1 SGHNT, CDR2 YYREEE (reference sequence). As DNA, the CDR3 is TGTGCCAGCACTTCACCCGGGACAGGGCATGTCGAGCAGTACTTC. Translated, it gives CASTSPGTGHVEQYF.

The chain recombines TRBV7-3 with TRBJ2-2, with 13 nucleotides matching TRBD2. This CDR3 spans 14 amino acids. Germline V gene data show CDR1 as SGHTA and CDR2 as FQGTGA. V was clipped by 7 bases and J by 6 bases; unmatched bases: 2. The CDR3 bases are TGTGCCAGCAAGACTAGCGGGAGGTCCGGGGAGCTGTTTTTT. Amino acid sequence: CASKTSGRSGELFF.

The chain's CDR3 is CASSLGQRETQYF. CDR3 nucleotide sequence: TGTGCCAGCAGCTTAGGACAGAGGGAGACCCAGTACTTC. The chain joins TRBV7-3 to TRBJ2-5; D is perhaps TRBD1 (6 bases). Trimming stripped 2 bases from V and 5 bases from J, with 9 bases between. The CDR3 loop spans 13 amino acids. Germline CDR1 reads SGHTA; CDR2 reads FQGTGA.

The chain employs TRBV11-1 and TRBJ2-5, with 7 bases matching TRBD2. The germline V gene has CDR1 SGHAT and CDR2 FQDESV (reference sequence). Trimming took 3 bases from V and 5 from J; bases not matched to a gene: 9. This CDR3 comprises 15 residues. The CDR3 loop reads CASSFLRGGLETQYF. CDR3 sequence (DNA): TGTGCCAGCAGCTTTCTCCGGGGAGGGCTGGAGACCCAGTACTTC.

V and J are TRBV5-1 and TRBJ1-2; D unclear. This CDR3 comprises 14 residues. V gave up 2 bases and J gave up 2 bases, with 10 bases separating them. Germline CDR1 SGHRS, CDR2 YFSETQ. CDR3 loop: CASSLNQANYGYTF. DNA of the CDR3: TGCGCCAGCAGCTTAAATCAGGCAAACTATGGCTACACCTTC.

The chain couples TRBV5-6 to TRBJ1-3; D remains unclear. The germline V gene has CDR1 SGHDT and CDR2 YYEEEE. The CDR3 length is 15 residues. V was clipped by 1 base and J by 0 bases, with 8 bases between them. The CDR3 sequence: CASSLKAFSGNTIYF. DNA of the CDR3: TGTGCCAGCAGCTTGAAAGCTTTCTCTGGAAACACCATATATTTT.

This clone has a handful of counts. This chain's CDR3 is CASSVDRGGGYTF. CDR3 nucleotide sequence: TGTGCCAGCAGCGTCGACAGGGGTGGCGGCTACACCTTC. The V gene is TRBV9, the J gene TRBJ1-2; 8 nucleotides agree with TRBD1. The ends lost 2 bases at V and 8 bases at J; junction bases unmatched: 5. The CDR3 runs 13 residues. The V gene's germline CDR1 is SGDLS and CDR2 YYNGEE.

The chain has TRBV7-9 and TRBJ1-4; a weak D match, TRBD1 (5 bases). V lost 6 bases and J 2 bases, leaving 13 bases between the germline ends. The CDR3 consists of 15 residues. The germline CDR1 and CDR2 sequences are SEHNR and FQNEAQ (reference sequence). CDR3 coding DNA: TGTGCCAGCAGGGCCGAGGGGAGGACTAATGAAAAACTGTTTTTT. As protein: CASRAEGRTNEKLFF.

To note about this clone: This may arise from a read error, as a much more abundant clone is one base away. This sample also contains other DNA sequences that code for the same CDR3. The chain carries TRBV5-5 and TRBJ2-3, with 9 bases aligning to TRBD2. The length of the CDR3 is 16 residues. Germline V lookup: CDR1 SGHKS, CDR2 YYEKEE (reference sequence). The CDR3 DNA reads TGTCCCAGCTGCTTGGGTGGGGGCGGGAGGGCCCTCCCTGGGTATTTT. The encoded protein is CPSCLGGGGRALPGYF.

A word on this clone: Other DNA sequences in this sample translate to the same CDR3. V and J are TRBV7-2 and TRBJ2-3; 9 positions match TRBD2. Germline loops: CDR1 SGHTA, CDR2 FQGNSA. V dropped 1 base and J dropped 0; count of bases not matched to a gene: 2. The CDR3 runs 16 residues. The chain's CDR3 is CASSLGAGGSTDTQYF. The CDR3 DNA is TGTGCCAGCAGCTTAGGTGCGGGAGGGAGCACAGATACGCAGTATTTT.

The chain is built from TRBV9 and TRBJ2-7; D is possibly TRBD1 (6 bases). The CDR3 has 15 residues. Germline CDR1 SGDLS, CDR2 YYNGEE. Trimming removed 4 bases at V and 1 base at J, with 15 bases between. As DNA, the CDR3 is TGTGCCAGCAGCCCTGAAGGACAGACTTCCTACGAGCAGTACTTC. It translates to CASSPEGQTSYEQYF.